What follows are 32 T cell receptor beta chains derived from one specimen sequenced in a study of T cells in Graves' hyperthyroidism and ophthalmopathy. It was RNA transcripts that yielded the amplified TCR beta CDR3 regions. The study used the HTBI primer set for a first-round RT-PCR of the TCR CDR3. From the multiplex PCR reads, TCRdb called clonotypes with MiXCR, one entry per CDR3 protein. The table has over 500,000 distinct CDR3 sequences, 13% to 15% seen once. The sample was blood. The origin of the receptors is a woman between 40 and 50 years old with Graves' hyperthyroidism.

This clonotype was detected many times. The V gene is TRBV7-8, the J gene TRBJ1-5, with a possible D match to TRBD1 (6 bases). The CDR3 contains 16 residues. V lost 1 base and J lost 7, with 17 bases in between. CDR1 and CDR2 from the germline V gene are SGHVS and FQNEAQ. CDR3 DNA sequence: TGTGCCAGCAGCTTAGACGGCAGGGGCTTGGGACAGCCCCAGCATTTT. It encodes CASSLDGRGLGQPQHF.

This clonotype was counted ten times or more. The gene calls are TRBV7-8 and TRBJ1-5; no clear D gene. Germline values: CDR1 SGHVS, CDR2 FQNEAQ. The CDR3 spans 15 residues. Trimming stripped 0 bases from V and 0 bases from J, with 6 bases between. DNA for the CDR3: TGTGCCAGCAGCTTAGCGGTAAATAGCAATCAGCCCCAGCATTTT. Translated: CASSLAVNSNQPQHF.

There are many counts of this clonotype. The chain has TRBV12-3 or TRBV12-4 and TRBJ1-2; the match to TRBD1 covers 8 bases. V trimming: 5 bases; J trimming: 8 bases; junction bases outside the gene matches: 10. This CDR3 is built from 14 residues. The chain's CDR3 is CASSLGQGLVGYTF. CDR3 nucleotides: TGTGCCAGCAGTCTTGGACAGGGTTTGGTCGGCTACACCTTC.

This clonotype was recorded many times. V and J are TRBV2 and TRBJ1-4; TRBD1 agrees at 8 bases. The CDR3 loop spans 17 amino acids. Germline V lookup: CDR1 SNHLY, CDR2 FYNNEI. The trim removed 0 bases at V and 4 bases at J, leaving 7 bases unmatched. The CDR3 loop reads CASSEARTGKVNEKLFF. DNA of the CDR3: TGTGCCAGCAGTGAAGCCCGGACAGGGAAGGTTAATGAAAAACTGTTTTTT.

There are many counts of this clonotype. The gene calls are TRBV28 and TRBJ2-7, with D perhaps TRBD2 (6 bases). The CDR3 contains 16 residues. V was pared by 1 base and J by 0 bases, with 13 bases between. Germline values: CDR1 MDHEN, CDR2 SYDVKM. In DNA form, the CDR3 reads TGTGCCAGCAGTTTATCGGTGGGGGGAAGCTCCTACGAGCAGTACTTC. As protein: CASSLSVGGSSYEQYF.

This clonotype was counted between two and nine times. The chain links TRBV10-3 to TRBJ2-1; 10 bases match TRBD1. With V trimmed by 3 bases and J by 2 bases, 4 bases remained unmatched. CDR1 is ENHRY, CDR2 SYGVKD, per germline. The CDR3 runs 16 residues. The CDR3 loop reads CAISDRDRGAYNEQFF. For the CDR3, the DNA is TGTGCCATCAGTGATCGGGACAGGGGAGCCTACAATGAGCAGTTCTTC.

In its sample, this clonotype was seen many times. The chain combines TRBV5-6 with TRBJ2-1; a possible D gene is TRBD2 (7 bases). The CDR3 spans 17 residues. CDR1 SGHDT and CDR2 YYEEEE come from the germline V gene. V lost 1 base and J lost 2, with 16 bases in between. CDR3 residues: CASSLNIGGQAYNEQFF. In DNA, the CDR3 is TGTGCCAGCAGCTTGAATATCGGGGGGCAGGCCTACAATGAGCAGTTCTTC.

This clonotype was seen a few times. V and J are TRBV11-2 and TRBJ2-7; 7 bases align to TRBD1. Germline trimming cut 4 bases from V and 3 bases from J; bases unmatched to any gene: 6. The CDR3 extends over 14 amino acids. Germline V gene sequence: CDR1 SGHAT, CDR2 FQNNGV. CDR3 nucleotide sequence: TGTGCCAGCAGCTCCCCGGGACAGCGCTACGAGCAGTACTTC. Translating it yields CASSSPGQRYEQYF. Full variable domain (rest looked up from reference TRBV11-2 and TRBJ2-7): EAGVAQSPRYKIIEKRQSVAFWCNPISGHATLYWYQQILGQGPKLLIQFQNNGVVDDSQLPKDRFSAERLKGVDSTLKIQPAKLEDSAVYLCASSSPGQRYEQYFGPGTRLTVT.

The chain joins TRBV19 to TRBJ1-2; D uncertain. CDR1 LNHDA and CDR2 SQIVND come from the germline V gene (reference sequence). The CDR3 loop spans 16 amino acids. V was pared by 0 bases and J by 4 bases, with 15 bases between. The CDR3 loop is CASSIDPIRQVYGYTF. CDR3 nucleotides: TGTGCCAGTAGTATAGACCCAATTCGACAAGTCTATGGCTACACCTTC.

This clonotype was detected ten times or more. The J gene is TRBJ2-5, the V gene TRBV2, with 10 positions matching TRBD2. Germline values: CDR1 SNHLY, CDR2 FYNNEI. V lost 6 bases, J lost 3 bases, and 7 bases stayed unmatched. The CDR3 is 15 residues long. The CDR3 DNA reads TGTGCCAGCAGGAGCGGGAGGGCCATCGAAGAGACCCAGTACTTC. This sequence encodes CASRSGRAIEETQYF.

This clonotype occurred many times. The rearrangement uses TRBV13 and TRBJ2-7, with 8 bases matching TRBD2. In germline, CDR1 is PRHDT, CDR2 FYEKMQ (reference sequence). Trimming cost V 7 bases and J 5 bases; bases outside gene matches: 10. This CDR3 spans 14 amino acids. The CDR3 spells CASTPGSGSHEQYF. CDR3 DNA sequence: TGTGCCAGCACCCCAGGCAGCGGGAGCCACGAGCAGTACTTC.

V is TRBV7-9 and J is TRBJ2-2; 9 nucleotides align to TRBD2. The CDR3 has 15 residues. Germline V lookup: CDR1 SEHNR, CDR2 FQNEAQ (reference sequence). After removal of 3 bases from V and 8 bases from J, the junction contained 7 bases not matched to a gene. CDR3 sequence: CASSLLTSGGGELFF. DNA for the CDR3: TGTGCCAGCAGCTTGTTGACTAGCGGAGGGGGGGAGCTGTTTTTT.

This clonotype was counted once. This clone may be a read error of a much larger clone one base away. The chain employs TRBV14 and TRBJ1-1; no clear D gene. V dropped 1 base and J dropped 5 bases, with 11 bases sitting between them. This CDR3 is 14 amino acids long. CDR1 is SGHDN and CDR2 is FVKESK in the germline V gene. The CDR3 region has the DNA TGTGCCAGCAGCCAAGCCCTAGGCGGAACTGAAGCTTTCTTT. It encodes CASSQALGGTEAFF.

This clonotype showed up many times. The V and J genes are TRBV2 and TRBJ2-7; 7 bases map to TRBD2. V dropped 3 bases and J dropped 1; count of bases not matched to a gene: 3. Germline V gene sequence: CDR1 SNHLY, CDR2 FYNNEI. The CDR3 is made up of 14 amino acids. The CDR3 DNA follows: TGTGCCAGCAGTGATAGCGGGTCTTCCTACGAGCAGTACTTC. This sequence encodes CASSDSGSSYEQYF.

In its sample, this clonotype was seen many times. The chain combines TRBV3-1 with TRBJ1-1; 9 bases match TRBD1. The CDR3 runs 15 residues. V shed 3 bases and J 7 bases; nucleotides not matched to a gene: 9. Germline V gene sequence: CDR1 LGHDT, CDR2 YNNKEL (reference sequence). The CDR3 nucleotides read TGTGCCAGCAGCCATCGGGACAGGGTTCTGGGTGAAGCTTTCTTT. It translates to CASSHRDRVLGEAFF.

In this sample, this clonotype turned up a few times. This chain connects TRBV3-1 to TRBJ2-7, with TRBD2 as a possible D gene (6 bases). CDR1 is LGHDT and CDR2 is YNNKEL in the germline V gene (reference sequence). This CDR3 region has 14 residues. The V and J ends lost 6 bases and 0 bases respectively, with 12 bases between them. CDR3: CASSRESRSYEQYF. Here the CDR3 DNA reads TGTGCCAGCAGTCGGGAGTCCCGCTCCTACGAGCAGTACTTC.

The genes are TRBV6-5 and TRBJ2-2; D is unclear. The germline V gene encodes CDR1 MNHEY and CDR2 SVGAGI. This CDR3 has 14 residues. V shed 0 bases and J shed 6 bases, with 8 bases lying between them. The CDR3: CASSYSPDSGELFF. For the CDR3, the DNA is TGTGCCAGCAGTTACTCCCCCGACTCCGGGGAGCTGTTTTTT.

This clonotype was seen at least ten times. V usage is TRBV20-1 and J usage is TRBJ2-1; TRBD2 agrees at 7 bases. The germline V gene has CDR1 DFQATT and CDR2 SNEGSKA (reference sequence). J gave up 7 bases and V 3 bases, and 6 bases lay outside the gene matches. There are 13 residues in the CDR3. CDR3 protein: CSARAGLVNEQFF. CDR3 sequence (DNA): TGCAGTGCTAGGGCCGGACTAGTGAATGAGCAGTTCTTC.

This clonotype appeared many times. The chain links TRBV7-2 to TRBJ2-1, with TRBD2 identical over 8 bases. This CDR3 has 16 residues. With V trimmed by 5 bases and J by 8 bases, 14 bases remained unmatched. Germline V gene lookup returns CDR1 SGHTA and CDR2 FQGNSA. CDR3 in amino acids: CASSPLGEREWDEQFF. CDR3 DNA: TGTGCCAGCAGCCCCCTTGGGGAGCGGGAGTGGGATGAGCAGTTCTTC.

The rearrangement links TRBV30 to TRBJ2-3; 8 bases align to TRBD2. The ends lost 2 bases at V and 6 bases at J; junction bases unmatched: 10. CDR1 is GTSNPN and CDR2 is SVGIG in the germline V gene (reference sequence). This CDR3 has 15 residues. CDR3 protein: CAWSLDGAGVDTQYF. The CDR3 DNA follows: TGTGCCTGGAGTCTCGACGGAGCGGGAGTTGATACGCAGTATTTT.

This clonotype was observed many times. The chain carries TRBV6-2 or TRBV6-3 and TRBJ2-3; TRBD2 agrees at 9 bases. The V segment lost 5 bases and the J segment 2 bases; nucleotides outside the gene matches: 8. Germline loops: CDR1 MNHEY, CDR2 SVGEGT. The CDR3 runs to 16 residues. CDR3 protein: CASSNSLAGITDTQYF. The CDR3 nucleotides are TGTGCCAGCAGTAATTCTCTAGCGGGGATCACAGATACGCAGTATTTT.

This clonotype was seen a handful of times. The V and J genes are TRBV7-3 and TRBJ1-5; D possibly corresponds to TRBD1 (6 bases). There are 15 residues in the CDR3. The V and J ends lost 2 bases and 5 bases respectively, with 13 bases between them. Germline assignment: CDR1 SGHTA and CDR2 FQGTGA. The CDR3 DNA reads as TGTGCCAGCAGCTTATTGGGAGGGGGTGATCAGCCCCAGCATTTT. Amino acids: CASSLLGGGDQPQHF.

This clonotype was recorded a few times. V is TRBV18 and J is TRBJ2-2; 7 bases agree with TRBD2. Germline V gene data show CDR1 as KGHSH and CDR2 as LQKENI. The CDR3 extends over 15 amino acids. The V and J ends lost 1 base and 6 bases, in that order; junction bases with no gene match: 5. Written as DNA, the CDR3 is TGTGCCAGCTCACCACTTCCAGCGGGATCCGGGGAGCTGTTTTTT. This codes for CASSPLPAGSGELFF.

This clonotype has only a few counts. The rearrangement joins TRBV7-9 to TRBJ1-4, with D tentatively TRBD1 (5 bases). V was pared by 5 bases and J by 7 bases, with 17 bases between. Germline CDR1 and CDR2: SEHNR and FQNEAQ (reference sequence). The length of the CDR3 is 15 residues. The CDR3 DNA sequence: TGTGCCAGCAGCGCGGCGGCGGCGGGGGTTGAAAAACTGTTTTTT. Translating it yields CASSAAAAGVEKLFF.

The sample holds a few counts of this clonotype. This sequence joins TRBV24-1 and TRBJ2-5, with TRBD1 matching 8 bases. This CDR3 has 14 residues. Germline CDR1 KGHDR, CDR2 SFDVKD. J was trimmed by 1 base and V by 3 bases; bases with no gene match: 0. The CDR3 loop reads CATSDQGAQETQYF. The CDR3 nucleotides are TGTGCCACCAGTGATCAGGGGGCCCAAGAGACCCAGTACTTC.

This clonotype was picked up many times. This chain joins TRBV10-1 and TRBJ2-7; D is possibly TRBD2 (6 bases). Germline lookup yields CDR1 WNHNN and CDR2 SYGVQD (reference sequence). CDR3 length: 13 amino acids. V dropped 3 bases and J dropped 9 bases, with 15 bases sitting between them. The CDR3 nucleotides are TGCGCCAGCAGTGAAGCCCCGACGGGAGCGCAGTACTTC. This codes for CASSEAPTGAQYF.

This clonotype has ten or more counts. V and J are TRBV5-6 and TRBJ1-1; no clear D gene. Germline assignment: CDR1 SGHDT and CDR2 YYEEEE. Deletions cut 2 bases from V and 0 bases from J, with 8 bases between. CDR3 length equals 14 residues. As DNA, the CDR3 is TGTGCCAGCAGCTTCGACGGAATGAACACTGAAGCTTTCTTT. Protein: CASSFDGMNTEAFF. The whole variable domain, filled in from reference TRBV5-6 and TRBJ1-1, reads DAGVTQSPTHLIKTRGQQVTLRCSPKSGHDTVSWYQQALGQGPQFIFQYYEEEERQRGNFPDRFSGHQFPNYSSELNVNALLLGDSALYLCASSFDGMNTEAFFGQGTRLTVV.

This clonotype occurred a few times. The chain carries TRBV13 and TRBJ2-4, with TRBD1 identical over 9 bases. CDR1 and CDR2 (germline): PRHDT, FYEKMQ (reference sequence). The CDR3 is 17 amino acids. V gave up 5 bases and J gave up 2 bases; unmatched junction bases: 10. The CDR3 DNA follows: TGTGCCAGCAGCCAGCAGGGACAGGGCTTCACCAAAAACATTCAGTACTTC. This codes for CASSQQGQGFTKNIQYF.

This clonotype was found many times. This chain connects TRBV20-1 to TRBJ2-3; 14 bases match TRBD2. CDR1 and CDR2 (germline): DFQATT, SNEGSKA (reference sequence). V shed 0 bases and J 2 bases; nucleotides not matched to a gene: 4. The CDR3 length is 17 residues. CDR3 sequence reads: CSARDPGLAGVTDTQYF. DNA of the CDR3: TGCAGTGCTAGAGATCCGGGACTAGCGGGGGTCACAGATACGCAGTATTTT.

This clonotype was found many times. The chain uses TRBV5-1 and TRBJ1-2, with D perhaps matching TRBD1 (6 bases). CDR1 is SGHRS and CDR2 is YFSETQ in the germline V gene. Trimming cost V 1 base and J 4 bases, with 11 bases left between them. The CDR3 extends over 14 amino acids. Here the CDR3 reads CASSLTGTGYGYTF. The CDR3 bases are TGCGCCAGCAGCTTGACAGGGACGGGCTATGGCTACACCTTC.

The J gene is TRBJ2-3, the V gene TRBV7-2; tentatively, D is TRBD2 (5 bases). The V end lost 4 bases, the J end lost 3 bases, and 8 bases lay between the germline ends. Germline CDR1 reads SGHTA; CDR2 reads FQGNSA. The CDR3 consists of 13 residues. CDR3 sequence reads: CASSSDWTDTQYF. The CDR3 nucleotides read TGTGCCAGCAGCTCGGACTGGACAGATACGCAGTATTTT.

This clonotype was observed many times. J is TRBJ2-7 and V is TRBV6-1, with D possibly being TRBD1 (6 bases). The CDR3 extends over 15 amino acids. Looked up from germline, CDR1 is MNHNS and CDR2 is SASEGT. V was clipped by 5 bases and J by 6 bases, with 20 bases between them. This CDR3 is CASSHPGQGSGEQYF. The CDR3 DNA is TGTGCCAGCAGTCATCCGGGACAAGGATCCGGCGAGCAGTACTTC.